This entry lists 8 T cell receptor beta chains sequenced from one sample in a study of blood T cell repertoires in COVID-19. The data were produced by immunoSEQ multiplex PCR, yet TCRdb's version contains in-frame clones alone and is incomplete. The sample lists approximately 270,000 clones; roughly 91% were seen once. Sample: peripheral blood. These receptor sequences come from a young man with acute or convalescent COVID-19.

J is TRBJ2-1 and V is TRBV7-8; 8 bases align to TRBD1. Per the germline V gene, CDR1 is SGHVS and CDR2 is FQNEAQ. The CDR3 length is 15 residues. V shed 4 bases and J 1 base; nucleotides not matched to a gene: 3. The CDR3: CASSSRQGSYNEQFF. CDR3 DNA sequence: TGTGCCAGCAGCTCAAGACAGGGGTCCTACAATGAGCAGTTCTTC.

The V gene is TRBV29-1, the J gene TRBJ2-7, with TRBD1 matching over 10 bases. This CDR3 is built from 11 residues. Germline assignment: CDR1 SQVTM and CDR2 ANQGSEA. The trim removed 7 bases at V and 4 bases at J, leaving 1 base unmatched. The CDR3 region has the DNA TGCAGCGCGGACAGGGGGTACGAGCAGTACTTC. Its translation is CSADRGYEQYF.

The chain is built from TRBV10-3 and TRBJ2-5, with 8 bases lining up with TRBD2. The CDR3 extends over 14 amino acids. Per germline, CDR1 ENHRY and CDR2 SYGVKD. The trim removed 2 bases at V and 2 bases at J, leaving 1 base unmatched. CDR3 coding DNA: TGTGCCATCAGTGAGGGGACTAGTCAAGAGACCCAGTACTTC. Its protein is CAISEGTSQETQYF.

The chain has TRBV11-2 and TRBJ2-7, with TRBD2 matching 10 bases. After removal of 1 base from V and 4 bases from J, the junction contained 4 bases not matched to a gene. This CDR3 has 15 amino acids. CDR1 SGHAT and CDR2 FQNNGV come from the germline V gene. CDR3 region: CASSLVASGSYEQYF. The CDR3 bases are TGTGCCAGCAGCTTAGTGGCTAGCGGGAGTTACGAGCAGTACTTC.

The chain links TRBV15 to TRBJ1-6, with D unclear. This CDR3 has 17 residues. Trimming pared 5 bases from V and 5 bases from J, leaving 19 bases between. Germline CDR1 and CDR2: LNHNV and YYDKDF (reference sequence). The CDR3 sequence is CATSSLDPVQNNSPLHF. The CDR3 DNA reads TGTGCCACCAGCTCTCTAGACCCGGTCCAAAATAATTCACCCCTCCACTTT.

Only a few counts were recorded for this clone. The chain has TRBV10-2 and TRBJ2-7, with a weak D call TRBD1 (6 bases). CDR1 is WSHSY, CDR2 SAAADI, per germline. The CDR3 is made up of 12 amino acids. Trimming shortened V by 7 bases and J by 5 bases, and 12 bases separated the two germline ends. CDR3: CASMGTPHEQYF. The CDR3 DNA reads as TGCGCCAGCATGGGGACACCCCACGAGCAGTACTTC.

This sequence joins TRBV19 and TRBJ1-4, with TRBD1 identical over 7 bases. Germline CDR1 reads LNHDA; CDR2 reads SQIVND (reference sequence). This CDR3 is built from 14 residues. Germline trimming cut 4 bases from V and 6 bases from J; bases unmatched to any gene: 5. CDR3 loop: CASSTGTVDEKLFF. CDR3 bases: TGTGCCAGTAGTACCGGGACAGTAGATGAAAAACTGTTTTTT.

The chain combines TRBV30 with TRBJ1-3; the match to TRBD1 covers 8 bases. The germline V gene encodes CDR1 GTSNPN and CDR2 SVGIG (reference sequence). The CDR3 has 14 residues. V lost 7 bases to trimming and J lost 4 bases; unmatched junction nucleotides: 9. The CDR3 DNA sequence: TGTGCCTTGGTACAGGGGGGTATGGGAAACACCATATATTTT. Translation gives CALVQGGMGNTIYF. The full variable domain, completed using reference TRBV30 and TRBJ1-3, is SQTIHQWPATLVQPVGSPLSLECTVEGTSNPNLYWYRQAAGRGLQLLFYSVGIGQISSEVPQNLSASRPQDRQFILSSKKLLLSDSGFYLCALVQGGMGNTIYFGEGSWLTVV.